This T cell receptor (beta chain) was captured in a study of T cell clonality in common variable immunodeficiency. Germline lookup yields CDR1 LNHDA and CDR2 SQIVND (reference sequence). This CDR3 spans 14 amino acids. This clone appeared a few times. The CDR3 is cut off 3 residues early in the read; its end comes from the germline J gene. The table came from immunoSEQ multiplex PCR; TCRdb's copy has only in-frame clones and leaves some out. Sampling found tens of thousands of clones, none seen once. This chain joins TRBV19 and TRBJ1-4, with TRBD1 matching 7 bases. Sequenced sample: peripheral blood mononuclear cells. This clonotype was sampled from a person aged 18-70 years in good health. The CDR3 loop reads CASSTRTGDRPLFF. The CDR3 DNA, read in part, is TGTGCCAGTAGTACCCGGACAGGAGATAGGCCA.